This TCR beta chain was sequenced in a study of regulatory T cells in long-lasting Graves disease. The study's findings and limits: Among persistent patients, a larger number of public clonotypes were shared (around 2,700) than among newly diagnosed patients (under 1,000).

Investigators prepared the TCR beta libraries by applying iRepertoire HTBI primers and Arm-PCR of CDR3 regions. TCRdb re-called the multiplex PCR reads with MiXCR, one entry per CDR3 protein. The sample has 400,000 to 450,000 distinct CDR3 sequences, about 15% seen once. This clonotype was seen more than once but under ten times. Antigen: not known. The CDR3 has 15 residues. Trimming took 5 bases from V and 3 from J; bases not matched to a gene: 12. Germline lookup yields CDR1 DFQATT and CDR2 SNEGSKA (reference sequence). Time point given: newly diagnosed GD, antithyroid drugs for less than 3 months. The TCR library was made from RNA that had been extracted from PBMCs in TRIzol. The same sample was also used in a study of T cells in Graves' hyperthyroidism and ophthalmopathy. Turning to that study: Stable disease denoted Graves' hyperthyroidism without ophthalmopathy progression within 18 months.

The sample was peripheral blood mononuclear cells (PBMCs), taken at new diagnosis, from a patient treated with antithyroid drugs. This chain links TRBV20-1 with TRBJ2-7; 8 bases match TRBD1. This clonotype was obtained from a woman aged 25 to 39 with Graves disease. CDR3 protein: CSAHPTRQGNYEQYF. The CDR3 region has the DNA TGCAGTGCTCACCCGACCCGACAGGGGAACTACGAGCAGTACTTC.